This TCR beta chain was captured by sequencing in a study of Ad26.COV2.S vaccination and SARS-CoV-2 variants. On the study more broadly: Ad26.COV2.S, an intramuscular injection, was given once or twice 56 days apart.

Treatment of the sample: 19 received Ad26.COV2.S at low or high dose, single or two shots; about 5 received placebo; per-sample allocation not given. Collection of samples fell on day 63 after the first vaccine or placebo injection. From germline, CDR1 is SQVTM and CDR2 ANQGSEA. This CDR3 has 14 residues. The V end was cut by 7 bases, the J end by 5 bases, with 17 bases between. Here immunoSEQ multiplex PCR was the method, and the copy in TCRdb shows in-frame clones only, minus some. Of some 290,000 clones in the sample, around 83% are singletons; the top ten hold approximately 1.9%. Source: peripheral blood, taken in a trial of Ad26.COV2.S vaccine versus placebo. This clonotype was sampled from a person aged 18-65 years who received the Ad26.COV2.S COVID-19 vaccine or a placebo. The J gene is TRBJ2-2, the V gene TRBV29-1, with D perhaps TRBD1 or TRBD2 (6 bases each). The CDR3 region has the DNA TGCAGCGCCCATGGGGGGCGGGGTACCGGGGAGCTGTTTTTT. This translates into CSAHGGRGTGELFF.